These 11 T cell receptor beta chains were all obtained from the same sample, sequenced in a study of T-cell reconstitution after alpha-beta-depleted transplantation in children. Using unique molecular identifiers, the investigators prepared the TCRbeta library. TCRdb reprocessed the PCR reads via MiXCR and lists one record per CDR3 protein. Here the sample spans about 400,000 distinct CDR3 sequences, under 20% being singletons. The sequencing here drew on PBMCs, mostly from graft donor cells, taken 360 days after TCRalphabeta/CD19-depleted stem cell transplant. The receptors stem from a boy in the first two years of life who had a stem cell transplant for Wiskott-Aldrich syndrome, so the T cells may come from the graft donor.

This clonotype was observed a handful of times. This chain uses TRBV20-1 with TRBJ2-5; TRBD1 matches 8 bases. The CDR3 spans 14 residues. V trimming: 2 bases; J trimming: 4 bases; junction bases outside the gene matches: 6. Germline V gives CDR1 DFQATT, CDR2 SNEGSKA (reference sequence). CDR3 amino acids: CSARTRQGRETQYF. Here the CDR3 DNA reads TGCAGTGCTAGAACCCGACAGGGGAGAGAGACCCAGTACTTC.

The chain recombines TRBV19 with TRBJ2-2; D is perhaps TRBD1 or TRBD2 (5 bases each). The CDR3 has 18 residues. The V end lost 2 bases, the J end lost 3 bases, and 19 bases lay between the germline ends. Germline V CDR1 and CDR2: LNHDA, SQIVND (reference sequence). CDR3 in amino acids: CASSIIGLRGPHTGELFF. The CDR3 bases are TGTGCCAGTAGTATAATTGGATTACGGGGACCCCACACCGGGGAGCTGTTTTTT.

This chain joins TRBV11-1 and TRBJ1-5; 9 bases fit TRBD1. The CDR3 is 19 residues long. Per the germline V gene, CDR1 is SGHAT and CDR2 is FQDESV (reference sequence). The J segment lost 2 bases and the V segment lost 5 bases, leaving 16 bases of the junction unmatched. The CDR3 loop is CASSPTGVLQGAGNQPQHF. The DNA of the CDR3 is TGTGCCAGCAGCCCCACCGGGGTCCTACAGGGGGCGGGCAATCAGCCCCAGCATTTT.

The CDR3 nucleotides are TGCGCCAGCAGCCCGATACTAGCGGGGGTGTCCTACAATGAGCAGTTCTTC. This translates into CASSPILAGVSYNEQFF. V is TRBV5-1 and J is TRBJ2-1; 11 bases map to TRBD2. V shed 4 bases, J shed 1 base, and the junction held 7 bases outside the gene matches. Germline V gene sequence: CDR1 SGHRS, CDR2 YFSETQ. This CDR3 contains 17 residues.

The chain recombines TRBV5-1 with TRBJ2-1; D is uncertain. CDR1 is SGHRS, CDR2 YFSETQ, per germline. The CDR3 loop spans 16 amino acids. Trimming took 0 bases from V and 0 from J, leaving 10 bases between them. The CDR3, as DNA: TGCGCCAGCAGCTTGGGGGGAAGAAGCTCCTACAATGAGCAGTTCTTC. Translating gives CASSLGGRSSYNEQFF.

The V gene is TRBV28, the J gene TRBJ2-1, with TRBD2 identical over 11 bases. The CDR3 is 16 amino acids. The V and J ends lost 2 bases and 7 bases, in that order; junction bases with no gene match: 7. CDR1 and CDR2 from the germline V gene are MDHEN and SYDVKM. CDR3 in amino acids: CASSLPGTSGQNEQFF. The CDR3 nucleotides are TGTGCCAGCAGTTTACCCGGGACTAGCGGACAAAATGAGCAGTTCTTC.

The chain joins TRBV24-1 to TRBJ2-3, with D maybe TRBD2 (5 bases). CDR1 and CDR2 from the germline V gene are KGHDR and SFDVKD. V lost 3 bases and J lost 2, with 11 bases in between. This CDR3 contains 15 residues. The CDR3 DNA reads TGTGCCACCAGTGATCCTAGCAGGCCCACAGATACGCAGTATTTT. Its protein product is CATSDPSRPTDTQYF.

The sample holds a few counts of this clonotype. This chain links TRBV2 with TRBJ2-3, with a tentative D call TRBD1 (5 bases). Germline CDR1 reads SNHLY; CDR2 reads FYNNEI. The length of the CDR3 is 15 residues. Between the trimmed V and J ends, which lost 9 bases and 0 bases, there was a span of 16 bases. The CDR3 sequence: CARLSQGKSTDTQYF. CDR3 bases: TGTGCCAGGTTATCGCAGGGAAAAAGCACAGATACGCAGTATTTT.

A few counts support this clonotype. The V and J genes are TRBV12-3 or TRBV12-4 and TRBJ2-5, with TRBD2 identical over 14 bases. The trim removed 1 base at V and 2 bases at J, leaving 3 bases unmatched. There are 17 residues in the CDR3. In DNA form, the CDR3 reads TGTGCCAGCAGTTTAGGTGGACTAGCGGGAGGACAAGAGACCCAGTACTTC. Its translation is CASSLGGLAGGQETQYF.

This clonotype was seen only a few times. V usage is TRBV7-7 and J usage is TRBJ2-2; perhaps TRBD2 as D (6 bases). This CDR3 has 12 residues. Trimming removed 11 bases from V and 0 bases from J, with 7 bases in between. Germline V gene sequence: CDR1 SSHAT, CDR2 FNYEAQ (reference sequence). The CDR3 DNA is TGTGCCGGAGGGGCGAACACCGGGGAGCTGTTTTTT. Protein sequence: CAGGANTGELFF.

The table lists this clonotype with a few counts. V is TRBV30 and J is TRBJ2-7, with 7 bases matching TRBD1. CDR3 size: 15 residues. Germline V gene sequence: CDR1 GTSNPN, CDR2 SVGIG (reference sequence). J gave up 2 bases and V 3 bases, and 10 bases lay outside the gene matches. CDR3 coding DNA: TGTGCCTGGAGATCGGTCGGGGACAGAGCCTACGAGCAGTACTTC. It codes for CAWRSVGDRAYEQYF.